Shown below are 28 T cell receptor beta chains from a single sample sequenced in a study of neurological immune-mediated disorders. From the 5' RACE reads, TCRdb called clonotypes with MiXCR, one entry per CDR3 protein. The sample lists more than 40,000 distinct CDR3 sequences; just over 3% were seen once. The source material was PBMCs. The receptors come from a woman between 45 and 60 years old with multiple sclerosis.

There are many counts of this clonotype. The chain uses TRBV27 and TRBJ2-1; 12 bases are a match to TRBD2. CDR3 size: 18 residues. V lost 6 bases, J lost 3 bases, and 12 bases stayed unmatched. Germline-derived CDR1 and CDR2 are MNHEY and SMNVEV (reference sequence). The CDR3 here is CASRTLSGTSGFYNEQFF. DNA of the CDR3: TGTGCCAGCAGAACTCTCTCGGGGACTAGCGGGTTCTACAATGAGCAGTTCTTC.

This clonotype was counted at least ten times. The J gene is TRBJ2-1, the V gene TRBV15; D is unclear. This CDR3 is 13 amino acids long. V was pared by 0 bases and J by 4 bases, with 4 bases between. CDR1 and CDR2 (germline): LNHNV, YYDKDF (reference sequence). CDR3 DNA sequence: TGTGCCACCAGCAGAGACAGTTACAATGAGCAGTTCTTC. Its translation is CATSRDSYNEQFF.

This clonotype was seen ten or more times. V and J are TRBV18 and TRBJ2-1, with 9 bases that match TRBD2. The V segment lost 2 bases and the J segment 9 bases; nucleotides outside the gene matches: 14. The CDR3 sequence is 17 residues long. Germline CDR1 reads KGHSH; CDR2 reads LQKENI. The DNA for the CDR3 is TGTGCCAGCTCACCAAACCCTGGGACTAGCTTGGGTGGTGAGCAGTTCTTC. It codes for CASSPNPGTSLGGEQFF.

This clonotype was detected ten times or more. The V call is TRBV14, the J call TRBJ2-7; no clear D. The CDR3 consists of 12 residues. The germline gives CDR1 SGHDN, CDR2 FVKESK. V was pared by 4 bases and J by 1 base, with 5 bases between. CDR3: CASSLGSYEQYV. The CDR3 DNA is TGTGCCAGCAGCCTAGGGTCCTACGAGCAGTACGTC.

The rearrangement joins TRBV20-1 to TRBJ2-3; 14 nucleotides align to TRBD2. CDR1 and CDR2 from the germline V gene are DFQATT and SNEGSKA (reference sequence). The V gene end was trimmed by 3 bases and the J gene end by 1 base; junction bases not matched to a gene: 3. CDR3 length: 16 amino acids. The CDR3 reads CSASETSGGGTDTQYF. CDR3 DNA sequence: TGCAGTGCTAGTGAGACTAGCGGGGGGGGCACAGATACGCAGTATTTT.

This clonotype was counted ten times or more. The chain's CDR3 is CASSLLQGGHEQFF. The CDR3 DNA sequence: TGTGCCAGCAGTTTATTGCAGGGAGGACACGAGCAGTTCTTC. This sequence joins TRBV27 and TRBJ2-1; possibly TRBD2 for D (6 bases). The CDR3 sequence is 14 residues long. Trimming left V 1 base short and J 10 bases short, with 14 bases between. Germline-derived CDR1 and CDR2 are MNHEY and SMNVEV (reference sequence).

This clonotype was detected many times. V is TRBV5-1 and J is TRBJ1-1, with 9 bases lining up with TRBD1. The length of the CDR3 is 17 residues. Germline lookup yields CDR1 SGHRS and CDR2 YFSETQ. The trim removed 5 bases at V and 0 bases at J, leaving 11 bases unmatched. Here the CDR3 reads CASRSGQGITMNTEAFF. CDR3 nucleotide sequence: TGCGCCAGCAGATCGGGACAGGGTATAACAATGAACACTGAAGCTTTCTTT.

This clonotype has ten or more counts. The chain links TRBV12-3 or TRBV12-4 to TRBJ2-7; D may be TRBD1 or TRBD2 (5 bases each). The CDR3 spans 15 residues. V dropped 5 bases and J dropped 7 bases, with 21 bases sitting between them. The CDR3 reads CASSGTGTVGLEQYF. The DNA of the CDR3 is TGTGCCAGCAGTGGAACCGGGACGGTAGGTTTGGAGCAGTACTTC.

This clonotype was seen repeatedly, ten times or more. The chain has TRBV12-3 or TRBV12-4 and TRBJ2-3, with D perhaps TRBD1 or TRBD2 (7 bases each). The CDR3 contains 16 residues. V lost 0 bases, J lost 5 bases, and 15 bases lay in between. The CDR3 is CASSLAPGGVGDTQYF. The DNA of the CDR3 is TGTGCCAGCAGTTTAGCACCAGGGGGGGTAGGAGATACGCAGTATTTT.

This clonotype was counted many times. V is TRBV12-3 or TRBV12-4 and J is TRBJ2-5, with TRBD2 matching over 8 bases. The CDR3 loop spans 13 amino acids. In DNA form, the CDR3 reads TGTGGCGCGGGGGGAGCCTTCCAAGAGACCCAGTACTTC. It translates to CGAGGAFQETQYF.

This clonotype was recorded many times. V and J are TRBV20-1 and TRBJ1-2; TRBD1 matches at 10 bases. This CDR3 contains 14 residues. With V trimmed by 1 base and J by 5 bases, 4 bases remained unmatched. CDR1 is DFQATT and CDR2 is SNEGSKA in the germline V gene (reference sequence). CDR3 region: CSARGRTGGYGYTF. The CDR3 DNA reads TGCAGTGCTAGAGGACGGACAGGGGGGTATGGCTACACCTTC.

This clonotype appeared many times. The CDR3 DNA follows: TGCAGTGCTAGGGCCGGGACTAGCGGCAATGCTCGGTTCTTC. Its protein product is CSARAGTSGNARFF. V and J are TRBV20-1 and TRBJ2-1; 11 nucleotides line up with TRBD2. Per germline, CDR1 DFQATT and CDR2 SNEGSKA (reference sequence). Trimming cost V 3 bases and J 15 bases; bases outside gene matches: 13. This CDR3 region has 14 residues.

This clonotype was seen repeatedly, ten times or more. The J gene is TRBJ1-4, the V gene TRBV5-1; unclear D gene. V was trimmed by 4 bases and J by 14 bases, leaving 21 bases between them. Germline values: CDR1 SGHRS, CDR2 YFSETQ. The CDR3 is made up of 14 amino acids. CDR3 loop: CASSPSDSHMGLFF. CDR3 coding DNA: TGCGCCAGCAGCCCCTCTGACTCCCACATGGGCCTGTTTTTT.

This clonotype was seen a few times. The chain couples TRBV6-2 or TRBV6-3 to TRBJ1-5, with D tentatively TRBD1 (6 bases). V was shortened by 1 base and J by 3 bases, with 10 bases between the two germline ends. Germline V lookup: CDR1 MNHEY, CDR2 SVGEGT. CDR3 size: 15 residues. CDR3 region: CASSYFGQNNQPQHF. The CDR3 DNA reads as TGTGCCAGCAGTTACTTTGGACAGAACAATCAGCCCCAGCATTTT.

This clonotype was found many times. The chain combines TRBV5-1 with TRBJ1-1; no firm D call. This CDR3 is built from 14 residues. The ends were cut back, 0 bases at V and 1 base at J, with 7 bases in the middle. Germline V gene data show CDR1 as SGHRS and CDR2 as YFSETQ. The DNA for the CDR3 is TGCGCCAGCAGCTTGGCACGGTGGAACACTGAAGCTTTCTTT. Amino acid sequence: CASSLARWNTEAFF.

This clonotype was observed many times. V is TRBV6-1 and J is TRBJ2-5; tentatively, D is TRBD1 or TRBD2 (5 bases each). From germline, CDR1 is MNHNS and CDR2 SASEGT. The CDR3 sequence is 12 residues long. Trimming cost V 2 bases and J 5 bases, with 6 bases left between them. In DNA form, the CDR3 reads TGTGCCAGCAGTGAACGGGGCGAGACCCAGTACTTC. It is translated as CASSERGETQYF.

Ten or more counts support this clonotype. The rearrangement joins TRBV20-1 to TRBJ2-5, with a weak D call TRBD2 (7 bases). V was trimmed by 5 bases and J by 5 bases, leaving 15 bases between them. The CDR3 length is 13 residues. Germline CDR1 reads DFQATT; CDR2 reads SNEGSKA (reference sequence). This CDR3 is CSAGGAGVETQYF. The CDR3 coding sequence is TGCAGTGCTGGGGGGGCGGGAGTTGAGACCCAGTACTTC.

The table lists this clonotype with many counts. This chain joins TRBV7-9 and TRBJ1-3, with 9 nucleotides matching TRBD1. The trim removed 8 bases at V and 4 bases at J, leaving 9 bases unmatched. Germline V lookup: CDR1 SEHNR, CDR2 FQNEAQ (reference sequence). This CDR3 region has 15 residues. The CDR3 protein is CASGYRGRSGNTIYF. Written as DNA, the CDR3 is TGTGCCAGCGGATACAGGGGGCGTTCGGGAAACACCATATATTTT.

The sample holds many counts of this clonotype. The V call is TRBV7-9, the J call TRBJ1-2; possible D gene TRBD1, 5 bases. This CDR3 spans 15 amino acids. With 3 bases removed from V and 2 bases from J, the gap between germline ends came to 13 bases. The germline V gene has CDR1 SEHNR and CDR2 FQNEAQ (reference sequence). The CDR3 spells CASSFHATVNYGYTF. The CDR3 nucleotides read TGTGCCAGCAGCTTCCACGCGACAGTAAACTATGGCTACACCTTC.

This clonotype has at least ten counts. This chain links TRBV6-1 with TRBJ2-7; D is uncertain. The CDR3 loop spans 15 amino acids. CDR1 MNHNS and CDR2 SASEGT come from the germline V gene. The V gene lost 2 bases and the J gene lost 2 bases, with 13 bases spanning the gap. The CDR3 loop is CASSEYGRQAYEQYV. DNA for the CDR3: TGTGCCAGCAGTGAATACGGACGGCAAGCCTACGAGCAGTACGTC.

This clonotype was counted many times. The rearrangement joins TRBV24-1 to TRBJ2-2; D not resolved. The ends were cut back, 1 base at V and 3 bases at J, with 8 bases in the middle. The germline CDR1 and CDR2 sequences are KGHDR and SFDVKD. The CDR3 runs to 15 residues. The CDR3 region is CATSDFGRHTGELFF. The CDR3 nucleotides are TGTGCCACCAGTGATTTCGGCAGGCACACCGGGGAGCTGTTTTTT.

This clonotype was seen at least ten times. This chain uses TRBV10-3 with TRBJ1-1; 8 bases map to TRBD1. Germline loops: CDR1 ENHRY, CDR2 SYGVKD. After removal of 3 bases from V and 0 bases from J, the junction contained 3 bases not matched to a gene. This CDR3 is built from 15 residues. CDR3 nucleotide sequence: TGTGCCATCAGTGACAGGGGGCCCTTGAACACTGAAGCTTTCTTT. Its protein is CAISDRGPLNTEAFF.

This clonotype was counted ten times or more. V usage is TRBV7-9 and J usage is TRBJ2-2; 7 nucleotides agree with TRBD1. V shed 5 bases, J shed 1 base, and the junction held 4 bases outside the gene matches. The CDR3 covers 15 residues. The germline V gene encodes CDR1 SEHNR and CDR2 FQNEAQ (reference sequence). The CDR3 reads CASSGQDKNTGELFF. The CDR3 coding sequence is TGTGCCAGCAGCGGACAGGATAAGAACACCGGGGAGCTGTTTTTT.

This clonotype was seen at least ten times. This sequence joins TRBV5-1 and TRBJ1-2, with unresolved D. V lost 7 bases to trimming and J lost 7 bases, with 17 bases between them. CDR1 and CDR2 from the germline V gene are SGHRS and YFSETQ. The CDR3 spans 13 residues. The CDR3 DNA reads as TGCGCCAGCTCAAAAACACGCGGTTCTGGCTACACCTTC. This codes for CASSKTRGSGYTF. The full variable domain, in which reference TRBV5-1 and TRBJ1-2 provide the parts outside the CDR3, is KAGVTQTPRYLIKTRGQQVTLSCSPISGHRSVSWYQQTPGQGLQFLFEYFSETQRNKGNFPGRFSGRQFSNSRSEMNVSTLELGDSALYLCASSKTRGSGYTFGSGTRLTVV.

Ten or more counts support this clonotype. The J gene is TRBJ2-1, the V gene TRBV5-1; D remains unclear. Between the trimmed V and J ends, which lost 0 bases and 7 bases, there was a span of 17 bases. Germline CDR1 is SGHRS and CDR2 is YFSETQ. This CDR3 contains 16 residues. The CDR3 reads CASSLVGVRLGNEQFF. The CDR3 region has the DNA TGCGCCAGCAGCTTGGTTGGGGTGAGACTGGGTAATGAGCAGTTCTTC.

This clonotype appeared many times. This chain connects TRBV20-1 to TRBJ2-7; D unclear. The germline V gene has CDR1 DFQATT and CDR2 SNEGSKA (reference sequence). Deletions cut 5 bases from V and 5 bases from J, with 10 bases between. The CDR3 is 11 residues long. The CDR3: CSAGRYDEQYF. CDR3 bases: TGCAGTGCTGGAAGGTACGACGAGCAGTACTTC.

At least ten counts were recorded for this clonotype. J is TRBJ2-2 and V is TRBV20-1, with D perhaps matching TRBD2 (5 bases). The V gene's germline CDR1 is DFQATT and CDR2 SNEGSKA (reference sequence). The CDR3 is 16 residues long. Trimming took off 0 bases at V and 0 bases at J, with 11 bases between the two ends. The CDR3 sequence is CSARDWSRANTGELFF. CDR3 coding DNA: TGCAGTGCTAGAGATTGGTCGAGGGCGAACACCGGGGAGCTGTTTTTT.

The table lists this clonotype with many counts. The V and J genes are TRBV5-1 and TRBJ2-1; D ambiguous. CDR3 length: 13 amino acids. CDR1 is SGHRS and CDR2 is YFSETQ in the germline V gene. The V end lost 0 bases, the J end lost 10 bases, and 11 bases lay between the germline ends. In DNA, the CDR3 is TGCGCCAGCAGCTTGGATAACCGGTGGGAGCAGTTCTTC. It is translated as CASSLDNRWEQFF.